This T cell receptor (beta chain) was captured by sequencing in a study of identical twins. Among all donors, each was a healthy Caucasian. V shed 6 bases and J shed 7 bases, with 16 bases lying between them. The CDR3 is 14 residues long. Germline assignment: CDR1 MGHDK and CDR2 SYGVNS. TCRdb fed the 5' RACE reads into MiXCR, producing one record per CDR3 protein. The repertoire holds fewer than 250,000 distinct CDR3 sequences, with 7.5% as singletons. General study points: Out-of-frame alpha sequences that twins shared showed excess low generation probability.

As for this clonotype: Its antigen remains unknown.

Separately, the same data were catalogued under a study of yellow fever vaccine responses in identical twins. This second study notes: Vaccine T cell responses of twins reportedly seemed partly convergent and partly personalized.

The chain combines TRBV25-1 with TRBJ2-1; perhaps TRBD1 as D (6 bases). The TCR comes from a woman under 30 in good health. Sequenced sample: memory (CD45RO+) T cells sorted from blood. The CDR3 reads CASRNTGLGNEQFF. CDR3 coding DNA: TGTGCCAGCAGGAATACAGGGTTGGGGAATGAGCAGTTCTTC.